Below, 7 T cell receptor beta chains from the same sample are listed, as sequenced in a study of OX40 agonist ivuxolimab in advanced cancers. TCRdb's copy holds only in-frame clones and misses some; the assay was immunoSEQ multiplex PCR. The top ten clones hold around 0.96% of a sample with 70,000 or so clones, approximately 80% of them seen once. Sample: CD4+ or CD8+ T cells sorted from blood, taken in a trial of the OX40 agonist ivuxolimab. The receptor source for this set is an adult with an advanced solid tumor such as melanoma, head and neck, liver or kidney cancer.

The gene calls are TRBV5-6 and TRBJ1-2, with a tentative D call TRBD1 (5 bases). Trimming took off 6 bases at V and 4 bases at J, with 10 bases between the two ends. The CDR3 length is 12 residues. Germline V lookup: CDR1 SGHDT, CDR2 YYEEEE. The CDR3 region has the DNA TGTGCCAGCATAGGGGCAGGCTATGGCTACACCTTC. It specifies CASIGAGYGYTF.

The genes are TRBV6-6 and TRBJ1-5, with D maybe TRBD1 (5 bases). Germline CDR1 reads MNHNY; CDR2 reads SVGAGI (reference sequence). V was trimmed by 5 bases and J by 7 bases, leaving 15 bases between them. The CDR3 sequence is 14 residues long. CDR3 sequence (DNA): TGTGCCAGCAGTGCGGGGGGAATTGGCCAGCCCCAGCATTTT. It specifies CASSAGGIGQPQHF.

The gene calls are TRBV18 and TRBJ2-4, with a possible D match to TRBD2 (6 bases). V was clipped by 1 base and J by 8 bases, with 15 bases between them. This CDR3 is built from 15 residues. Per the germline V gene, CDR1 is KGHSH and CDR2 is LQKENI. The CDR3 DNA sequence: TGTGCCAGCTCACCACGGGACTTTAGTAGGGACATTCAGTACTTC. This encodes CASSPRDFSRDIQYF.

This chain links TRBV19 with TRBJ2-2, with 7 bases aligning to TRBD1. The CDR3 has 14 residues. Germline assignment: CDR1 LNHDA and CDR2 SQIVND (reference sequence). V trimming: 9 bases; J trimming: 7 bases; junction bases outside the gene matches: 11. The CDR3 DNA reads as TGTGCCAGCTCTGGGACCAGGGGGAACGGGGAGCTGTTTTTT. Translation gives CASSGTRGNGELFF.

The CDR3 is CASSLDPGYEQYF. The CDR3 region has the DNA TGTGCCAGCAGCTTAGATCCAGGGTACGAGCAGTACTTC. The V gene is TRBV5-4, the J gene TRBJ2-7; possible D gene TRBD1, 5 bases. The CDR3 totals 13 residues. The germline V and J ends were trimmed by 2 bases and 4 bases, with 10 bases remaining between them. Per germline, CDR1 SGHNT and CDR2 YYREEE (reference sequence).

This chain links TRBV11-2 with TRBJ2-1, with D hard to call. The CDR3 runs to 14 residues. Germline values: CDR1 SGHAT, CDR2 FQNNGV. Between the trimmed V and J ends, which lost 5 bases and 0 bases, there was a span of 8 bases. CDR3 nucleotide sequence: TGTGCCAGCAGCCCCCAAACCTCCTACAATGAGCAGTTCTTC. Translation: CASSPQTSYNEQFF.

The chain carries TRBV7-2 and TRBJ2-6; D not resolved. Germline V gene data show CDR1 as SGHTA and CDR2 as FQGNSA. Trimming left V 4 bases short and J 4 bases short, with 14 bases between. The CDR3 extends over 16 amino acids. The CDR3 DNA reads TGTGCCAGCAGCTACGACATCCGCATGGGGGCCAACGTCCTGACTTTC. Translated: CASSYDIRMGANVLTF.